The present T cell receptor (beta chain) was sequenced within a study of graft-versus-host responses after intestinal transplantation. Whole-study results and caveats: GvH clonotypes were identified within recipient marrow, with a subset emerging first in ileum or blood. Early post-transplant falls in HvG clones accompanied the peak levels of circulating GvH clones. Some patients had graft-donor T cell macrochimerism, and their allografts showed high graft-versus-host to host-versus-graft clonal ratios.

The CDR3 covers 11 residues. Germline trimming cut 4 bases from V and 11 bases from J; bases unmatched to any gene: 2. Germline CDR1 and CDR2: SEHNR and FQNEAQ (reference sequence). Turning to this clone: The antigen is undetermined.

Generated by immunoSEQ multiplex PCR, the TCRdb table keeps only in-frame clones and is missing some. Of about 93,000 clones listed, 85% to 95% are singletons. The gene calls are TRBV7-9 and TRBJ2-1, with 7 bases identical to TRBD1. This receptor was identified in a human donor who received an intestinal transplant. Sequencing was performed on unstimulated CD8+ T cells sorted from spleen or lymph node cells, taken before intestinal transplant. CDR3 nucleotides: TGTGCCAGCAGCTCGGACAGGAAGCAGTTCTTC. Translating gives CASSSDRKQFF.